Given below is one T cell receptor beta chain in context. The data stem from a study of blood T cell repertoires in COVID-19. Study at large: The study drew acute and convalescent COVID-19 samples from the United States, Italy and Spain.

CDR1 is MDHEN, CDR2 SYDVKM, per germline. V lost 2 bases to trimming and J lost 4 bases, with 12 bases between them. This CDR3 is 16 amino acids long. Enrollment of patients from Seattle took place during active infection, with longitudinal follow-up. Authors' data handling: Cell counts per sample came from amplifying reference gene primers. Assay: immunoSEQ multiplex PCR; the TCRdb copy retains only in-frame clones and omits some. V and J calls and clone size are those listed in that table; D and trimming were worked out from the DNA. There are about 150,000 clones in the sample; roughly 88% occur only once, and 6.9% lies in the top ten.

The TCR sequence derives from a man of 80 years or more with COVID-19, enrolled during active disease. Sequencing was done on a sample of peripheral blood. This rearrangement joins TRBV28 to TRBJ1-6, with a weak D call TRBD1 (6 bases). The CDR3 coding sequence is TGTGCCAGCAGTTTAGGGACACTAGTTTATAATTCACCCCTCCACTTT. Its protein is CASSLGTLVYNSPLHF.